This section outlines one TCR beta chain sequence together with its context. Those enrolled in Seattle joined during active infection and were followed longitudinally afterward. V was shortened by 10 bases and J by 1 base, with 16 bases between the two germline ends. The germline gives CDR1 MNHEY, CDR2 SVGAGI. The CDR3 sequence is 15 residues long. The data were taken from a study of blood T cell repertoires in COVID-19. TCRdb's table, derived via immunoSEQ multiplex PCR, lists solely in-frame clones and lacks some. The table lists under 350,000 clones, about nine tenths of them singletons. This receptor was obtained from a woman in her 30s with COVID-19, enrolled during active disease. V and J are TRBV6-5 and TRBJ2-2; no definite D call. Sequencing used peripheral blood. The CDR3 region has the DNA TGTGCCACCCGAGGTGCCTATATGAACACCGGGGAGCTGTTTTTT. This encodes CATRGAYMNTGELFF.